This T cell receptor beta chain was documented in a study of cytomegalovirus exposure and HLA in healthy donors. In the study overall: Later, an analysis reported that the 100 to 150 validation repertoires had used the same platform as the roughly 700 first-cohort repertoires.

Repertoires were generated with immunoSEQ multiplex PCR, while TCRdb's copy carries only in-frame clones and drops some. Among a few hundred thousand clones listed, roughly 85% were seen once. V lost 5 bases and J 4 bases, leaving 12 bases between the germline ends. CDR1 and CDR2 from the germline V gene are SNHLY and FYNNEI. The CDR3 has 13 residues. The TCR comes from a woman aged 18-30 years in good health and CMV-seronegative. Sequences were obtained from PBMCs. The chain has TRBV2 and TRBJ2-7; tentatively, D is TRBD2 (6 bases). CDR3 bases: TGTGCCAGCAGTAAGGGACTCTCGTACGAGCAGTACTTC. Its translation is CASSKGLSYEQYF.